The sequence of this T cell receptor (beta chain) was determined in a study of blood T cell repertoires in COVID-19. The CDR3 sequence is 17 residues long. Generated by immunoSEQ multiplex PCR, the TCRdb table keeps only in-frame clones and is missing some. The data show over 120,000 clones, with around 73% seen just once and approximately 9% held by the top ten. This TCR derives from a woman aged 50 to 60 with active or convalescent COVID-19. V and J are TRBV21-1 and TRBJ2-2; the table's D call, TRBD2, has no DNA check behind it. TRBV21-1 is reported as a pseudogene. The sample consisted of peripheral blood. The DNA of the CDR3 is TGTGCCAGCAGCGATATGTCCGGGGTAGAAGGGACCGGGGAGCTGTTTTTT. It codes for CASSDMSGVEGTGELFF.